This TCR beta chain appears in the sequencing data of a study of blood T cell repertoires in COVID-19. Looking at the study overall: Sites across the United States, Italy and Spain contributed samples from acute and convalescent COVID-19. PBMCs, B-cell-depleted T cells, or T cells were the source of the cDNA or gDNA that made up the material.

CDR3 length equals 15 residues. V was trimmed by 2 bases and J by 2 bases, leaving 10 bases between them. The germline V gene encodes CDR1 SGHTA and CDR2 FQGNSA. Authors' data handling: Quantification of nucleated cells was approximated via reference gene primer amplification. Generated by immunoSEQ multiplex PCR, the TCRdb table keeps only in-frame clones and is missing some. Clone size and V and J calls were adopted from that table, with D and trimming inferred from the DNA. Of some 230,000 clones in the sample, roughly 83% were seen once. The V gene is TRBV7-2, the J gene TRBJ1-3; D is perhaps TRBD1 (6 bases). This TCR came from a woman aged 45-65 years with acute or convalescent COVID-19. The material sequenced was peripheral blood. CDR3 coding DNA: TGTGCCAGCAGCTTACGAGGGACAACTGGAAACACCATATATTTT. This gives the protein CASSLRGTTGNTIYF. The full variable domain, its missing parts supplied by reference TRBV7-2 and TRBJ1-3, is GAGVSQSPSNKVTEKGKDVELRCDPISGHTALYWYRQSLGQGLEFLIYFQGNSAPDKSGLPSDRFSAERTGGSVSTLTIQRTQQEDSAVYLCASSLRGTTGNTIYFGEGSWLTVV.